This TCR beta chain is drawn from a study of regulatory T cells in long-lasting Graves disease. Described time point: newly diagnosed GD, antithyroid drugs for less than 3 months. PBMC RNA was the source of the TCR library. Patients met American Thyroid Association criteria for Graves' disease. According to the study, TCR beta libraries were built with iRepertoire HTBI primers and CDR3-region Arm-PCR. MiXCR, applied by TCRdb to the multiplex PCR reads, yields one record per CDR3 protein. The data contain some 220,000 distinct CDR3 sequences, less than 20% of them singletons. The sample also formed part of further work on T cells in Graves' hyperthyroidism and ophthalmopathy. This second study notes: A set of HTBI primers served as the primers for a first-round RT-PCR of the TCR CDR3.

Sequencing used peripheral blood mononuclear cells (PBMCs), obtained at new diagnosis, from a patient treated with antithyroid drugs. This receptor was obtained from a woman in her twenties or thirties with Graves disease.

The chain's CDR3 is CATSRERGYEQYF. The DNA for the CDR3 is TGTGCCACCAGCAGGGAAAGGGGCTACGAGCAGTACTTC. This rearrangement joins TRBV15 to TRBJ2-7; D is possibly TRBD1 (5 bases). The CDR3 sequence is 13 residues long. The V end was cut by 3 bases, the J end by 3 bases, with 9 bases between. Germline V gene lookup returns CDR1 LNHNV and CDR2 YYDKDF (reference sequence).